Included here is one TCR beta chain sequence, with context. This record comes from a study of glioma-infiltrating T cells after dendritic cell vaccination. Whole-study context: Dendritic cell vaccination trial patients had either newly diagnosed or recurrent glioblastoma.

The J segment lost 4 bases and the V segment lost 4 bases, leaving 7 bases of the junction unmatched. Germline V gene lookup returns CDR1 SGHNT and CDR2 YYREEE (reference sequence). The CDR3 is made up of 15 amino acids. The PCR used 60 V beta and 13 J beta primers. Sequenced by immunoSEQ multiplex PCR; TCRdb stores in-frame clones only, minus some. The sample lists more than 60,000 clones, approximately 85% occurring once. Specimen: blood, collected before dendritic cell vaccination. The receptor's source is a human donor with glioblastoma. V and J are TRBV5-4 and TRBJ2-5; the match to TRBD1 covers 10 bases. CDR3 loop: CASSPRDRGLETQYF. CDR3 nucleotides: TGTGCCAGCAGCCCCAGGGACAGGGGATTAGAGACCCAGTACTTC.